This TCR beta chain was captured by sequencing in a study of tumor and adjacent non-tumor tissue in lung cancer. The wider study: The cohort had about a dozen adenocarcinoma, a couple of squamous cell and 1 small cell patients.

Findings and limits, study-wide: Patients with more diverse tumor TCRs had worse survival. Normal lung showed higher cumulative top 100 clone frequency than tumor.

RNA was extracted from bulk tissue without any cell sorting. More than 3 cm separated this lung sample from the edge of the tumor. Chemotherapy-naive patients with new lung cancer underwent thoracic surgery in China, August–late 2014. This clonotype was counted a single time. Its antigen is not identified. The CDR3 has 15 residues. V shed 3 bases, J shed 11 bases, and the junction held 16 bases outside the gene matches. Germline V lookup: CDR1 SGHAT, CDR2 FQNNGV. The library came from three nested PCR rounds adapted from ARM-PCR protocols. TCRdb processed the multiplex PCR reads anew with MiXCR; each CDR3 protein has one entry. The sample holds roughly 75,000 distinct CDR3 sequences, roughly 70% seen once.

Sequences were obtained from distant non-tumor lung tissue. This rearrangement joins TRBV11-2 to TRBJ2-7; 7 bases are a match to TRBD1. This clonotype was obtained from a woman in her forties or fifties with non-small cell lung cancer. CDR3 sequence reads: CASSFGTGVTYVEYF. In DNA form, the CDR3 reads TGTGCCAGCAGCTTCGGAACAGGGGTTACCTACGTGGAGTACTTC.